Below, one T cell receptor (beta chain) is given with its context. The antigen is unknown. Sequence at one end of the junction differs from germline and may be a read error. This entry belongs to a study of read filtering for tumor transcriptome and immune sequencing. Study information: Per sample, TCR-region reads ranged about 3.5 to 11 million by IR-seq, roughly 85 to 1,300 by RNA-seq. Notes on the study in general: The CD138-negative fraction was mixed bone marrow immune cells, not pure T cells.

The library was built from around 400 ng RNA with molecular barcoded adaptors for alpha/delta and beta/gamma chains. MiXCR, run by TCRdb on the reads, gives a single entry per CDR3 protein. The sample lists about 58,000 distinct CDR3 sequences, 10% to 15% occurring once. In germline, CDR1 is MNHNS, CDR2 SASEGT. The CDR3 consists of 14 residues. Sequenced sample: a population of CD138-negative cells sorted from bone marrow. This TCR was recovered from a donor aged 40 or older with multiple myeloma. The chain is built from TRBV6-1 and TRBJ1-1; the D is unclear. CDR3 sequence (DNA): TGTGCCAGCAGTGCCAAACACTCGAACACTAAAGCTTCCTTT. This translates into CASSAKHSNTKASF.